This T cell receptor (beta chain) came from a study of shared clonotypes between healthy human individuals. Method: immunoSEQ multiplex PCR; TCRdb's copy keeps in-frame clones and lacks some. The sample lists around 1.1 million clones, roughly 80% occurring once. Study findings and constraints: Inspection by rarefaction showed sorted-subset sequencing to be incomplete despite large depth. Non-shared clonotypes had lower generation probabilities than those shared by all four donors.

A remark on this clone: Antigen: not known.

The CDR3 loop spans 13 amino acids. V was cut by 3 bases and J by 6 bases, with 9 bases left in between. CDR1 and CDR2 from the germline V gene are MDHEN and SYDVKM. The chain combines TRBV28 with TRBJ1-5, with D tentatively TRBD1 (6 bases). The sequence was obtained from a man aged 18 to 30 in good health. Some clones in this sample may be carry-over from other donors' samples. The source material was memory CD4+ T cells from PBMCs. As for subset: CD45RA-negative fraction. CDR3 DNA: TGTGCCAGCAGTTTTCCCAGGGGTCAGCCCCAGCATTTT. It codes for CASSFPRGQPQHF.